The subject of this entry is one T cell receptor (beta chain). Its antigen is currently unknown. The sample originates from a study of cytomegalovirus exposure and HLA in healthy donors. As for the study in general: It was reported in a later analysis that the 95 to 150 validation repertoires used the same platform as the roughly 700 first-cohort repertoires. Study-level findings and limits: It was confirmed in vitro that a few of the CMV-associated chains were specific for CMV antigens. Overall, under 200 TCR beta chains were annotated as cytomegalovirus-associated. Subsequent analysis found a tendency for first-cohort TCR clusters to co-occur within the 95 to 150 validation repertoires.

Profiling relied on immunoSEQ multiplex PCR, and the TCRdb table lists in-frame clones only, not all of them. Of 150,000 to 200,000 clones in the sample, roughly 80% were seen once. CDR1 is MNHEY, CDR2 SMNVEV, per germline (reference sequence). The V gene lost 4 bases and the J gene lost 0 bases, with 10 bases spanning the gap. The CDR3 loop spans 15 amino acids. This rearrangement joins TRBV27 to TRBJ1-3, with unresolved D. This receptor was obtained from a woman aged 18-29 years in good health and CMV-seropositive. Sequencing was done on a sample of PBMCs. CDR3 in DNA: TGTGCCAGCAGTTCCGATTACTCCTCTGGAAACACCATATATTTT. Amino acids: CASSSDYSSGNTIYF.